The entry below gives a single T cell receptor beta chain sequence along with its context. Original data processing: How many nucleated cells were present was estimated from reference gene primer amplification. The data were produced by immunoSEQ multiplex PCR, yet TCRdb's version contains in-frame clones alone and is incomplete. D and trimming come from the DNA, and the V and J calls and clone size come from that table. The table shows roughly 250,000 clones, with approximately 92% occurring only once. This specimen belongs to a study of blood T cell repertoires in COVID-19. Study-level information: Collection of acute and convalescent COVID-19 samples took place in the United States, Italy and Spain.

Trimming took 3 bases from V and 0 from J; bases not matched to a gene: 9. Per the germline V gene, CDR1 is KGHSH and CDR2 is LQKENI. This CDR3 region has 17 residues. The chain uses TRBV18 and TRBJ2-3, with 7 nucleotides matching TRBD1. The sequence was collected from a young adult with COVID-19, enrolled during active disease. The sequenced material came from peripheral blood. CDR3 sequence: CASSPRQQGLSTDTQYF. The CDR3 nucleotides are TGTGCCAGCTCACCTCGTCAACAGGGGCTGAGCACAGATACGCAGTATTTT.